These T cell receptor beta chains were read from a single sample in a study of T-cell memory formation after mild COVID-19. TCRdb itself ran the 5' RACE reads through MiXCR, one entry per CDR3 protein. The sample records approximately 300,000 distinct CDR3 sequences, 8% to 10% being singletons. The sequenced material came from PBMCs or a T cell subset sorted from them (not recorded which). These receptor sequences come from a man younger than 35 who had mild COVID-19 (a few samples of this study predate the infection). Cell type and time point are not known. Each CDR3 is given with its conserved first and last residue. D genes are given only for firm matches.

TRBD1 | TRBJ1-1 | TRBV5-1 | CASSLVGQGLEAFF
NA | TRBJ2-4 | TRBV9 | CASSGSWGGGNIQYF
NA | TRBJ1-1 | TRBV5-1 | CASSLEKGSTEAFF
TRBD2 | TRBJ2-5 | TRBV5-1 | CASSWSGGASETQYF
TRBD1 | TRBJ2-1 | TRBV11-3 | CASSTTRDRGRDEQFF
NA | TRBJ1-2 | TRBV12-3/TRBV12-4 | CASSQSATPQGGYTF
TRBD1 | TRBJ2-4 | TRBV6-1 | CASSGDRTGGLNIQYF
NA | TRBJ2-7 | TRBV20-1 | CSARVGGSYEQYF
NA | TRBJ2-5 | TRBV5-1 | CASCSTPLRGSAETQYF
TRBD1 | TRBJ2-1 | TRBV9 | CASSVTYTGGKFF
NA | TRBJ1-2 | TRBV25-1 | CAGPGGYGYTF
NA | TRBJ2-5 | TRBV10-3 | CAISAEGIRETQYF
NA | TRBJ2-1 | TRBV4-3 | CASSQSSLVGGRINEQFF
TRBD1 | TRBJ1-6 | TRBV7-2 | CASSFDRGGNSPLHF
TRBD2 | TRBJ2-7 | TRBV27 | CASSLSVRGRYEQYF
NA | TRBJ2-7 | TRBV27 | CASSFDSTYEQYF
TRBD2 | TRBJ2-3 | TRBV15 | CATSLRTSGGRDTQYF
NA | TRBJ1-1 | TRBV7-3 | CASSLTRYTEAFF
NA | TRBJ2-3 | TRBV7-6 | CASSFDRTDTQYF
NA | TRBJ2-2 | TRBV7-9 | CASSFQGGGELFF
TRBD1 | TRBJ1-1 | TRBV15 | CATSRGRTGLNTEAFF
NA | TRBJ2-7 | TRBV4-1 | CASSQVQGGQYF
NA | TRBJ2-3 | TRBV5-1 | CASSFTGSTDTQYF
NA | TRBJ2-2 | TRBV20-1 | CSARATSTDTGELFF
NA | TRBJ1-5 | TRBV25-1 | CASSETGGQPQHF
NA | TRBJ2-1 | TRBV5-1 | CASSLGNVDSVSNEQFF
NA | TRBJ2-6 | TRBV7-3 | CATRRNSGANVLTF
TRBD2 | TRBJ2-1 | TRBV24-1 | CATSDPSGTYNEQFF
TRBD1 | TRBJ1-6 | TRBV10-3 | CAIRQTGWNSPLHF
NA | TRBJ1-5 | TRBV6-5 | CASSFQGNQPQHF
NA | TRBJ1-1 | TRBV4-3 | CASSQDLWAVQGVNTEAFF
NA | TRBJ1-1 | TRBV20-1 | CSARGRTGRSAEAFF
NA | TRBJ2-2 | TRBV20-1 | CSAPRTSRAFISGELFF
NA | TRBJ2-7 | TRBV4-2 | CASSQDFGGDYEQYF
NA | TRBJ2-2 | TRBV7-3 | CASSFQGTGELFF
TRBD1 | TRBJ1-6 | TRBV7-2 | CASSRDRAPSPLHF
TRBD1 | TRBJ2-2 | TRBV5-1 | CASSSDRGHTGELFF
NA | TRBJ2-2 | TRBV5-1 | CASSLDGPNTGELFF
TRBD1 | TRBJ1-1 | TRBV4-3 | CASGMTGGSTEAFF
TRBD2 | TRBJ2-7 | TRBV7-2 | CASSLAAGVEQYF
NA | TRBJ1-1 | TRBV30 | CAWSEWGRVNTEAFF
NA | TRBJ2-7 | TRBV27 | CASRKPGPSYEQYF
NA | TRBJ2-3 | TRBV28 | CAGGVTDTQYF
NA | TRBJ1-4 | TRBV18 | CASCWGARCGEKLFF